These 16 T cell receptor beta chains were all obtained from the same sample, sequenced in a study of T cell responses to AZD1222 COVID-19 vaccine. This table comes from immunoSEQ multiplex PCR, and its TCRdb copy is limited to in-frame clones, with some not included. The table records some 180,000 clones, around 90% of them present only once. The material was peripheral blood, obtained 28 days after the second AZD1222 dose. Receptors originate from an adult who received the AZD1222 COVID-19 vaccine.

The V and J genes are TRBV9 and TRBJ1-3, with 8 nucleotides matching TRBD1. V lost 3 bases, J lost 4 bases, and 3 bases stayed unmatched. The CDR3 is 14 residues long. Germline V gives CDR1 SGDLS, CDR2 YYNGEE. The CDR3 is CASSGQGRGNTIYF. The CDR3 nucleotides are TGTGCCAGCAGCGGACAGGGGCGCGGAAACACCATATATTTT.

The V call is TRBV29-1, the J call TRBJ2-7; 8 bases are a match to TRBD2. Germline assignment: CDR1 SQVTM and CDR2 ANQGSEA. The CDR3 runs to 13 residues. With V trimmed by 5 bases and J by 1 base, 4 bases remained unmatched. Here the CDR3 reads CSVSPGGSYEQYF. DNA for the CDR3: TGCAGCGTTTCGCCGGGAGGGTCCTACGAGCAGTACTTC.

The chain couples TRBV25-1 to TRBJ1-4; 11 bases align to TRBD1. Per germline, CDR1 MGHDK and CDR2 SYGVNS. Trimming took 3 bases from V and 6 from J; bases not matched to a gene: 3. The length of the CDR3 is 15 residues. The CDR3 here is CASSEPGQGDEKLFF. The CDR3 DNA follows: TGTGCCAGCAGTGAGCCGGGACAGGGGGATGAAAAACTGTTTTTT.

This sequence joins TRBV3-1 (or the pseudogene TRBV3-2) and TRBJ2-4; D remains ambiguous. V was clipped by 0 bases and J by 0 bases, with 12 bases between them. This CDR3 has 17 residues. CDR1 and CDR2 from the germline V gene are LGHDT and YNNKEL (reference sequence). CDR3 coding DNA: TGTGCCAGCAGCCAAGACGCGACACCCTTAGCCAAAAACATTCAGTACTTC. Its protein is CASSQDATPLAKNIQYF.

The rearrangement links TRBV11-2 to TRBJ2-1, with D unclear. Germline V gene lookup returns CDR1 SGHAT and CDR2 FQNNGV. The V end was cut by 3 bases, the J end by 4 bases, with 10 bases between. The CDR3 consists of 14 residues. CDR3 amino acids: CASSFVREYNEQFF. CDR3 in DNA: TGTGCCAGCAGCTTTGTGAGAGAGTACAATGAGCAGTTCTTC.

The chain couples TRBV7-6 to TRBJ2-1, with a weak D call TRBD2 (7 bases). The CDR3 totals 16 residues. CDR1 is SGHVS, CDR2 FNYEAQ, per germline. V was clipped by 5 bases and J by 6 bases, with 20 bases between them. The CDR3 loop is CASSPRLRGGRNEQFF. The CDR3 coding sequence is TGTGCCAGCAGCCCACGATTAAGGGGGGGCCGCAATGAGCAGTTCTTC.

The rearrangement links TRBV7-8 to TRBJ1-1; D might be TRBD1 (6 bases). CDR1 and CDR2 (germline): SGHVS, FQNEAQ. V gave up 6 bases and J gave up 5 bases, with 19 bases separating them. CDR3 length equals 15 residues. The CDR3 DNA sequence: TGTGCCAGCAGTTTCCCCGTGGGGGGCGGGACTGAAGCTTTCTTT. It codes for CASSFPVGGGTEAFF.

This chain joins TRBV5-5 and TRBJ2-7; 8 bases align to TRBD1. The CDR3 extends over 15 amino acids. V dropped 4 bases and J dropped 0; count of bases not matched to a gene: 6. CDR1 is SGHKS and CDR2 is YYEKEE in the germline V gene (reference sequence). CDR3 sequence (DNA): TGTGCCAGCAGCCCAAGGACAGGGCCCTCCTACGAGCAGTACTTC. Amino acid sequence: CASSPRTGPSYEQYF.

The rearrangement joins TRBV7-9 to TRBJ2-1, with a possible D match to TRBD2 (5 bases). Germline loops: CDR1 SEHNR, CDR2 FQNEAQ (reference sequence). V lost 5 bases to trimming and J lost 3 bases, with 8 bases between them. CDR3 length: 13 amino acids. Written as DNA, the CDR3 is TGTGCCAGCAGCGCCGGGGTCTACAATGAGCAGTTCTTC. It specifies CASSAGVYNEQFF. The full variable domain, rest sourced from reference TRBV7-9 and TRBJ2-1, is DTGVSQNPRHKITKRGQNVTFRCDPISEHNRLYWYRQTLGQGPEFLTYFQNEAQLEKSRLLSDRFSAERPKGSFSTLEIQRTEQGDSAMYLCASSAGVYNEQFFGPGTRLTVL.

This CDR3 is CAISESRGREGRNEQFF. As DNA, the CDR3 is TGTGCCATCAGTGAGTCAAGAGGGCGGGAGGGGCGCAATGAGCAGTTCTTC. This chain links TRBV10-3 with TRBJ2-1, with 9 bases lining up with TRBD2. The germline gives CDR1 ENHRY, CDR2 SYGVKD. J gave up 6 bases and V 0 bases, and 9 bases lay outside the gene matches. CDR3 size: 17 residues.

V gene TRBV6-5 combines with J gene TRBJ2-5, with 8 bases aligning to TRBD2. Germline V gives CDR1 MNHEY, CDR2 SVGAGI. CDR3 length: 16 amino acids. Unmatched junction bases numbered 8, after V lost 0 bases and J lost 5 bases. CDR3 sequence (DNA): TGTGCCAGCAGTTACTCTCACGGGGGGGGCGGGGAGACCCAGTACTTC. Translated: CASSYSHGGGGETQYF.

The chain employs TRBV2 and TRBJ2-2; 10 bases fit TRBD2. The germline CDR1 and CDR2 sequences are SNHLY and FYNNEI. V lost 2 bases to trimming and J lost 5 bases; unmatched junction nucleotides: 5. The CDR3 has 16 residues. CDR3 bases: TGTGCCAGCAGTGAATTAGCGGGAGGAAGAACCGGGGAGCTGTTTTTT. Protein product: CASSELAGGRTGELFF.

V usage is TRBV19 and J usage is TRBJ1-1; D perhaps matches TRBD1 (6 bases). Germline loops: CDR1 LNHDA, CDR2 SQIVND (reference sequence). The V gene lost 4 bases and the J gene lost 3 bases, with 9 bases spanning the gap. The CDR3 sequence is 13 residues long. CDR3 region: CASSRQEHTEAFF. CDR3 in DNA: TGTGCCAGTAGTAGACAGGAGCACACTGAAGCTTTCTTT.

This clone has more than one count but fewer than ten. The rearrangement uses TRBV7-9 and TRBJ1-6; D not certain. The CDR3 totals 12 residues. The V and J ends lost 2 bases and 6 bases respectively, with 2 bases between them. From germline, CDR1 is SEHNR and CDR2 FQNEAQ (reference sequence). The CDR3 DNA reads TGTGCCAGCAGCTTAAGTAATTCACCCCTCCACTTT. Translating it yields CASSLSNSPLHF.

The chain recombines TRBV13 with TRBJ1-4; 8 bases are shared with TRBD1. Looked up from germline, CDR1 is PRHDT and CDR2 is FYEKMQ (reference sequence). The junction had 4 bases not matched to a gene; V was cut back by 3 bases and J by 7 bases. This CDR3 has 14 residues. The CDR3 coding sequence is TGTGCCAGCAGCTTCCGCAGGGGGCGTGAAAAACTGTTTTTT. Amino acid sequence: CASSFRRGREKLFF.

This chain links TRBV27 with TRBJ1-2; D ambiguous. Germline assignment: CDR1 MNHEY and CDR2 SMNVEV (reference sequence). CDR3 length: 13 amino acids. Deletions cut 3 bases from V and 11 bases from J, with 16 bases between. CDR3 sequence reads: CASSFQAQSAYTF. Written as DNA, the CDR3 is TGTGCCAGCAGTTTCCAGGCCCAAAGTGCATACACCTTC.